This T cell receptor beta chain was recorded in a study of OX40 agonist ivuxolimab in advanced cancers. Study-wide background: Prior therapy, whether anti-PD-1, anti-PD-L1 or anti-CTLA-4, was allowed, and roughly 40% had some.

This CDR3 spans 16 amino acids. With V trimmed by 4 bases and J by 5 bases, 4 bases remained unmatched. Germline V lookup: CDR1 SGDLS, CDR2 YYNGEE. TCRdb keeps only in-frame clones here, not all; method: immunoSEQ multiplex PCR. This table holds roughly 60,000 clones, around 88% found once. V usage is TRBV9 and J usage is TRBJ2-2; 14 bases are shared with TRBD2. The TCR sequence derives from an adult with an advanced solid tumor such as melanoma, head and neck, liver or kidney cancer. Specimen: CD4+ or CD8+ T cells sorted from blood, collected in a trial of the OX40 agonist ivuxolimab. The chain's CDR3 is CASSPGLAGGTGELFF. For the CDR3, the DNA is TGTGCCAGCAGCCCAGGACTAGCGGGAGGAACCGGGGAGCTGTTTTTT.